The clone carrying this T cell receptor (beta chain) was seen a handful of times. The data are from a study of blood T cell repertoires in COVID-19. CDR1 and CDR2 from the germline V gene are SGHAT and FQNNGV. The V end was cut by 1 base, the J end by 2 bases, with 9 bases between. CDR3 length: 14 amino acids. Sequenced by immunoSEQ multiplex PCR; TCRdb stores in-frame clones only, minus some. The table lists roughly 49,000 clones, approximately 89% of them singletons. The gene calls are TRBV11-2 and TRBJ2-7; D is ambiguous. The specimen was peripheral blood. The clonotype was recovered from a man aged 55 to 70 with active COVID-19. The CDR3: CASSLVKLPYEQYF. As DNA, the CDR3 is TGTGCCAGCAGCTTAGTAAAACTTCCCTACGAGCAGTACTTC.